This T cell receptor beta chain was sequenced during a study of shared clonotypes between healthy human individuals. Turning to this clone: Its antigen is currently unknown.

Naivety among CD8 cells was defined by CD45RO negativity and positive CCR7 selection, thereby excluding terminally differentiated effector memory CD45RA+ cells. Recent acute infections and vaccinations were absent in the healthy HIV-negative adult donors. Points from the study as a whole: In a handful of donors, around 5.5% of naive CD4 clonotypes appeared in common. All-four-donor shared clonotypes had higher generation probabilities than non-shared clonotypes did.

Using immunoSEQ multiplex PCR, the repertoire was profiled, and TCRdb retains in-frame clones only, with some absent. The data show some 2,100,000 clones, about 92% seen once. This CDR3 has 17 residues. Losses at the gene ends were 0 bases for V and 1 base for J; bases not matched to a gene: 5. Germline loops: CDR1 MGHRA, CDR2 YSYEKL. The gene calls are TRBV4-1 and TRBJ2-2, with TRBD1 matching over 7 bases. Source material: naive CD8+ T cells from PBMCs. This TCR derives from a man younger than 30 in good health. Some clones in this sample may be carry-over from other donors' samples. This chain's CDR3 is CASSQDMGTENTGELFF. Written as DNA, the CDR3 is TGCGCCAGCAGCCAAGATATGGGGACAGAGAACACCGGGGAGCTGTTTTTT.